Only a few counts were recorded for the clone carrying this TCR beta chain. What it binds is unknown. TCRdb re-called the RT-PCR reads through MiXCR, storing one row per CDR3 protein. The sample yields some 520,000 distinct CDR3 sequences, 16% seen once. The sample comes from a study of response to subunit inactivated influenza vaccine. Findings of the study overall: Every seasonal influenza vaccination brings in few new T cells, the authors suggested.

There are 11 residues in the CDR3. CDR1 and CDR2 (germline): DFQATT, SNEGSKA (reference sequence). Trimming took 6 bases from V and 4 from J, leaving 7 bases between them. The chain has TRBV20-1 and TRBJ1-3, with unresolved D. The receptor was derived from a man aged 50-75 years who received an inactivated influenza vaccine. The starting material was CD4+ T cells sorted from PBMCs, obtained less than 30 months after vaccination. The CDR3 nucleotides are TGCAGTGCCCCTGTCGGAAACACCATATATTTT. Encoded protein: CSAPVGNTIYF.